These T cell receptor beta chains were read from a single sample in a study of CD8 T cells in Susac syndrome. MiXCR, run by TCRdb on the immunoSEQ multiplex PCR reads, gives a single entry per CDR3 protein. The sample consists of fewer than 350,000 distinct CDR3 sequences, 70% to 90% of them appearing once. Sequenced input: CD8+ T cells from PBMCs. These receptor sequences come from a human donor with multiple sclerosis. CDR3s include the opening cysteine and the closing phenylalanine or tryptophan. The D gene is left open where the match is weak. Size is omitted from some rows. Given values are once, few, many or a class for expanded clones.

CDR3aa	CDR3nt	d_gene	j_gene	abundance	v_gene
CASSPDRSGELFF	TGCGCCAGCAGCCCCGACAGATCCGGGGAGCTGTTTTTT	-	TRBJ2-2	-	TRBV5-1
CASSLVGSNSNQPQHF	TGTGCCAGCAGCTTAGTCGGCAGTAATAGCAATCAGCCCCAGCATTTT	-	TRBJ1-5	-	TRBV7-3
CASSDSDSNQPQHF	TGTGCCAGCAGTGACAGTGACTCCAATCAGCCCCAGCATTTT	-	TRBJ1-5	-	TRBV25-1
CASSQDRGLVREAFF	TGTGCCAGCAGCCAAGACAGGGGGCTCGTTAGGGAAGCTTTCTTT	TRBD1	TRBJ1-1	-	TRBV3-1
CASSYGTFRSDEQYF	TGTGCCAGCAGTTACGGCACGTTTCGAAGCGACGAGCAGTACTTC	-	TRBJ2-7	-	TRBV6-5
CAISGTGTSRARDTQYF	TGTGCCATCAGTGGGACCGGGACTAGCCGCGCGAGAGATACGCAGTATTTT	TRBD2	TRBJ2-3	-	TRBV10-3
CASSFGQEKETQYF	TGTGCCAGCAGTTTTGGGCAGGAGAAAGAGACCCAGTACTTC	-	TRBJ2-5	-	TRBV27
CSVEYVGGGYEQYF	TGCAGCGTTGAATATGTGGGAGGTGGGTACGAGCAGTACTTC	-	TRBJ2-7	-	TRBV29-1
CASKNQGSSYNEQFF	TGTGCCAGCAAAAACCAGGGGAGCTCCTACAATGAGCAGTTCTTC	-	TRBJ2-1	-	TRBV2
CASSLTTGLMGNEQFF	TGTGCCAGCAGCTTAACGACCGGGCTTATGGGGAATGAGCAGTTCTTC	-	TRBJ2-1	once	TRBV7-3
CASSDRAYSNQPQHF	TGTGCCAGCAGTGACAGAGCCTATAGCAATCAGCCCCAGCATTTT	-	TRBJ1-5	-	TRBV27
CASSLLASGETQYF	TGTGCCAGCAGCTTACTTGCTTCGGGGGAGACCCAGTACTTC	-	TRBJ2-5	few	TRBV11-1
CASSPRATGTTLTDTQYF	TGTGCCAGCTCACCGAGGGCAACGGGGACAACCCTCACAGATACGCAGTATTTT	-	TRBJ2-3	-	TRBV18
CASSVSGDNQPQHF	TGTGCCAGCAGCGTATCAGGGGACAATCAGCCCCAGCATTTT	-	TRBJ1-5	-	TRBV9
CAWSVQGASNEKLFF	TGTGCCTGGAGTGTACAGGGGGCGAGTAATGAAAAACTGTTTTTT	TRBD1	TRBJ1-4	-	TRBV30
CASSIGVVTGASYNEQFF	TGTGCCAGTAGTATTGGAGTAGTTACGGGGGCCTCCTACAATGAGCAGTTCTTC	-	TRBJ2-1	-	TRBV19
CASSVDFTDTQYF	TGTGCCAGCAGCGTAGACTTTACAGATACGCAGTATTTT	-	TRBJ2-3	-	TRBV9
CASNQGTYNEQFF	TGTGCCAGCAACCAGGGGACCTACAATGAGCAGTTCTTC	-	TRBJ2-1	-	TRBV7-9
CASSSGIGYEQYF	TGTGCCAGTAGTTCGGGAATCGGCTACGAGCAGTACTTC	-	TRBJ2-7	-	TRBV19
CASSFSLAVEQFF	TGTGCCAGCAGCTTTTCTCTCGCAGTTGAGCAGTTCTTC	-	TRBJ2-1	-	TRBV13
CASSLVPSGNNEQFF	TGTGCCAGCAGCTTAGTGCCTAGCGGTAATAATGAGCAGTTCTTC	TRBD2	TRBJ2-1	-	TRBV7-2
CASSSLGQGATTEAFF	TGTGCCAGCAGTTCCTTAGGGCAGGGGGCAACCACTGAAGCTTTCTTT	TRBD1	TRBJ1-1	-	TRBV27
CASISSGGYGYTF	TGTGCCAGCATTTCGTCCGGGGGTTACGGCTACACCTTC	-	TRBJ1-2	-	TRBV6-5
CASSLQGWNTEAFF	TGTGCCAGTAGCTTGCAGGGGTGGAACACTGAAGCTTTCTTT	-	TRBJ1-1	-	TRBV19
CASSSTLPNTGELFF	TGTGCCAGCAGTTCAACCCTGCCTAACACCGGGGAGCTGTTTTTT	-	TRBJ2-2	-	TRBV6-5
CATSRGATDTQYF	TGTGCCACCAGCAGGGGGGCGACAGATACGCAGTATTTT	-	TRBJ2-3	-	TRBV15
CASSLDGLYTEAFF	TGTGCCAGTAGTCTGGACGGGCTATACACTGAAGCTTTCTTT	-	TRBJ1-1	-	TRBV19
CSAPGIDEQYF	TGCAGTGCGCCGGGCATTGACGAGCAGTACTTC	-	TRBJ2-7	-	TRBV20-1
CASSQGRGGNQPQHF	TGCGCCAGCAGCCAAGGCAGGGGTGGCAATCAGCCCCAGCATTTT	-	TRBJ1-5	-	TRBV4-1
CASSLYGTGVTYEQYF	TGCGCCAGCAGCTTGTACGGGACAGGGGTAACCTACGAGCAGTACTTC	TRBD1	TRBJ2-7	-	TRBV5-1
CASSITPSGRREQYF	TGTGCCAGTAGTATTACCCCCTCCGGACGCCGGGAGCAGTACTTC	-	TRBJ2-7	-	TRBV19
CASSEDFRDRGLSSYEQYF	TGTGCCAGCAGTGAAGACTTCCGGGACAGGGGGTTGAGCTCCTACGAGCAGTACTTC	TRBD1	TRBJ2-7	-	TRBV2
CATSRALAGTGVFPNTEAFF	TGTGCCACCAGCAGAGCCCTCGCCGGGACAGGGGTTTTCCCGAACACTGAAGCTTTCTTT	TRBD1	TRBJ1-1	-	TRBV15
CSAREGSGYEQYF	TGCAGTGCTAGAGAAGGGTCGGGCTACGAGCAGTACTTC	-	TRBJ2-7	-	TRBV20-1
CASSLVLGGSSYNEQFF	TGTGCCAGCAGCTTGGTTCTCGGCGGGAGCTCCTACAATGAGCAGTTCTTC	TRBD2	TRBJ2-1	-	TRBV13
CSVAGATGELFF	TGCAGCGTCGCCGGGGCCACCGGGGAGCTGTTTTTT	-	TRBJ2-2	-	TRBV29-1
CASSHGSSGANVLTF	TGTGCCAGCAGCCATGGGTCGTCTGGGGCCAACGTCCTGACTTTC	-	TRBJ2-6	-	TRBV6-2/TRBV6-3
CASKGQGIFRF	TGTGCCAGCAAGGGACAGGGGATCTTCAGGTTC	TRBD1	TRBJ1-2	-	TRBV2
CASSLPGTAYEQYF	TGTGCCAGCAGCCTCCCTGGGACAGCCTACGAGCAGTACTTC	TRBD1	TRBJ2-7	-	TRBV6-1
CASSEEASGMEQYF	TGTGCCAGCAGTGAAGAGGCTAGCGGGATGGAGCAGTACTTC	TRBD2	TRBJ2-7	-	TRBV6-1
CASIGLSYGYTF	TGTGCCAGCATTGGACTCAGCTATGGCTACACCTTC	-	TRBJ1-2	-	TRBV7-9
CSAEDSGTGDEKLFF	TGCAGTGCTGAGGACTCCGGGACAGGAGACGAAAAACTGTTTTTT	TRBD1	TRBJ1-4	-	TRBV20-1
CASSQDLNTDTQYF	TGCGCCAGCAGCCAAGACCTGAATACAGATACGCAGTATTTT	-	TRBJ2-3	few	TRBV4-1
CASSILTSGGGTDTQYF	TGTGCCAGCAGTATCCTGACTAGCGGGGGGGGCACAGATACGCAGTATTTT	TRBD2	TRBJ2-3	-	TRBV28
CASSLAPYPTDTQYF	TGTGCCAGCAGTTTGGCCCCTTATCCCACAGATACGCAGTATTTT	-	TRBJ2-3	few	TRBV28
CASSLGAGAPPNTGELFF	TGTGCCAGCAGCTTAGGGGCGGGGGCTCCACCGAACACCGGGGAGCTGTTTTTT	-	TRBJ2-2	-	TRBV7-9
CAWGTGYNEKLFF	TGTGCCTGGGGGACAGGATATAATGAAAAACTGTTTTTT	TRBD1	TRBJ1-4	once	TRBV30
CASSLAQGALNEQFF	TGCGCCAGCAGCTTGGCACAGGGGGCGTTGAATGAGCAGTTCTTC	TRBD1	TRBJ2-1	-	TRBV5-1
CASSPGTSGSRTDTQYF	TGTGCCAGCAGTCCCGGGACTAGCGGGAGTCGCACAGATACGCAGTATTTT	TRBD2	TRBJ2-3	-	TRBV12-3/TRBV12-4
CATTGIQNIQYF	TGTGCCACCACGGGGATCCAAAACATTCAGTACTTC	-	TRBJ2-4	-	TRBV24-1
CASSVSGGDYEQYF	TGTGCCAGCAGCGTAAGCGGGGGGGACTACGAGCAGTACTTC	TRBD2	TRBJ2-7	once	TRBV9
CSAELTGGDTGELFF	TGCAGCGCAGAATTAACAGGGGGTGACACCGGGGAGCTGTTTTTT	TRBD1	TRBJ2-2	-	TRBV29-1
CSARTQGTPGSHEQYF	TGCAGTGCCAGGACTCAGGGGACCCCAGGTTCCCACGAGCAGTACTTC	-	TRBJ2-7	-	TRBV20-1
CASSLLGFASTDTQYF	TGTGCCAGCAGTCTTCTAGGGTTCGCTAGCACAGATACGCAGTATTTT	-	TRBJ2-3	-	TRBV27
CSARDGTSGRSEQYF	TGCAGTGCTAGAGACGGGACTAGCGGGAGGAGCGAGCAGTACTTC	TRBD2	TRBJ2-7	few	TRBV20-1
CATSDLDGPNEKLFF	TGTGCCACCAGTGATTTGGACGGTCCAAATGAAAAACTGTTTTTT	-	TRBJ1-4	-	TRBV24-1
CASSQSSGGAYNEQFF	TGCGCCAGCAGCCAATCTAGCGGGGGGGCCTACAATGAGCAGTTCTTC	TRBD2	TRBJ2-1	-	TRBV4-3
CASSLEGRADTQYF	TGTGCCAGCAGCTTAGAAGGCAGGGCGGACACCCAGTACTTC	-	TRBJ2-5	-	TRBV7-9
CSAGERSSYNEQFF	TGCAGTGCTGGGGAAAGAAGCTCCTACAATGAGCAGTTCTTC	-	TRBJ2-1	-	TRBV20-1
CASSQYSVNEQFF	TGTGCCAGCAGCCAGTATAGCGTCAATGAGCAGTTCTTC	-	TRBJ2-1	once	TRBV4-2